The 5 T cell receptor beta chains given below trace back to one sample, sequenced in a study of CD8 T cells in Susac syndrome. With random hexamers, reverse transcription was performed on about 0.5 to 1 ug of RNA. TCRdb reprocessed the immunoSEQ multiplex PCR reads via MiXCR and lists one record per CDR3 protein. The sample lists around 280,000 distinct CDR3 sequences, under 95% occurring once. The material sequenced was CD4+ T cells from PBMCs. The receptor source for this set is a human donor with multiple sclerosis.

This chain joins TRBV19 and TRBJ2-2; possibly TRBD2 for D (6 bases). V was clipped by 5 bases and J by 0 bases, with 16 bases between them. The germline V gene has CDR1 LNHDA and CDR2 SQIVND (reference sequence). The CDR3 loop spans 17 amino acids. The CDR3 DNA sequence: TGTGCCAGTAGTCCCCCTCGGGCGGGGTCGAACACCGGGGAGCTGTTTTTT. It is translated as CASSPPRAGSNTGELFF.

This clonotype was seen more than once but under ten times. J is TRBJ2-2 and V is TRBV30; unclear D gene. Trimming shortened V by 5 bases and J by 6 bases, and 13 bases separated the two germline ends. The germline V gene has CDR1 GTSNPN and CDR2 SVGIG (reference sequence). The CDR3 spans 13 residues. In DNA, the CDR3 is TGTGCCTGGGCTTCAAATTCACCCGGGGAGCTGTTTTTT. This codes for CAWASNSPGELFF.

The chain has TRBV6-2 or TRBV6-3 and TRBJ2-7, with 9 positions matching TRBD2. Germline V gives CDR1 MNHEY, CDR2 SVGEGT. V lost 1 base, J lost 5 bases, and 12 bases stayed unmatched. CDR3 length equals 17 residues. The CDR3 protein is CASSYWIAGDPRNEQYF. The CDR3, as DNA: TGTGCCAGCAGTTACTGGATAGCGGGAGATCCCAGGAACGAGCAGTACTTC.

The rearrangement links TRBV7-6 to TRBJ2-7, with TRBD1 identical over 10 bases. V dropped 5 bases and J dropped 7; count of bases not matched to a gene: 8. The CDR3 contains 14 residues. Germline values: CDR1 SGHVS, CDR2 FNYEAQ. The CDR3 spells CASSPQTGGGEQYF. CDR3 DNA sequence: TGTGCCAGCAGCCCCCAGACAGGGGGCGGTGAGCAGTACTTC.

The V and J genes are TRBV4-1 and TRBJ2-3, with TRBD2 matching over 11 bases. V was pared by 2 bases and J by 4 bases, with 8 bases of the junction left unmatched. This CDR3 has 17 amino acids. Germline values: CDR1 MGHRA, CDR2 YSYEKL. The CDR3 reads CASSQKATSGSPDTQYF. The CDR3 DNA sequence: TGCGCCAGCAGCCAAAAAGCTACTAGCGGGAGTCCAGATACGCAGTATTTT.